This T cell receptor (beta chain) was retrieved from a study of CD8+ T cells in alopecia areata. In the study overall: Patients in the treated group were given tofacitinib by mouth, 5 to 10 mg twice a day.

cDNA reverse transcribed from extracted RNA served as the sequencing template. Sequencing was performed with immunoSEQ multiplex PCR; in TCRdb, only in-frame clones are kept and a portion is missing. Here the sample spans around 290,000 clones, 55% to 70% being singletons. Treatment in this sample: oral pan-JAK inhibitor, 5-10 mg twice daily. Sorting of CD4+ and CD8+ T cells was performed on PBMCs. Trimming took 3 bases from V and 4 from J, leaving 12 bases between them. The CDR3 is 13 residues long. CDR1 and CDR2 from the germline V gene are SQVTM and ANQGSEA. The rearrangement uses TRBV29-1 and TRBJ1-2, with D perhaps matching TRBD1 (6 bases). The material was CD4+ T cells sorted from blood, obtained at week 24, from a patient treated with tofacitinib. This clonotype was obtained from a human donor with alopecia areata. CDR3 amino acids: CSVDYRELYGYTF. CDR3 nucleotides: TGCAGCGTTGACTACAGGGAACTCTATGGCTACACCTTC.